This record looks at one T cell receptor (beta chain) sequence and its context. Germline CDR1 and CDR2: LNHDA and SQIVND (reference sequence). Germline trimming cut 3 bases from V and 6 bases from J; bases unmatched to any gene: 13. The CDR3 sequence is 16 residues long. Method: immunoSEQ multiplex PCR; TCRdb's copy keeps in-frame clones and lacks some. Counted here are over 35,000 clones, 80% to 95% occurring once; the ten biggest clones make up about 0.42%. These data are taken from a study of T cell changes during pregnancy in multiple sclerosis. The specimen was CD4+ T cells from peripheral blood mononuclear cells, collected in the third trimester of pregnancy. The chain employs TRBV19 and TRBJ1-1, with TRBD1 matching over 7 bases. This TCR was recovered from a female donor with multiple sclerosis, enrolled in a pregnancy study. CDR3 nucleotide sequence: TGTGCCAGTAGTATTACTCCAAGGGGGCGTAGGGCTGAAGCTTTCTTT. It codes for CASSITPRGRRAEAFF. The full variable domain, in which reference TRBV19 and TRBJ1-1 provide the parts outside the CDR3, is DGGITQSPKYLFRKEGQNVTLSCEQNLNHDAMYWYRQDPGQGLRLIYYSQIVNDFQKGDIAEGYSVSREKKESFPLTVTSAQKNPTAFYLCASSITPRGRRAEAFFGQGTRLTVV.